This entry is about one T cell receptor beta chain. This clone's antigen is unknown. No quality values exist for individual bases; no much larger clone is one base distant. Other DNA sequences within the sample encode an identical CDR3. The data were taken from a study of blood T cell repertoires in COVID-19 (dated by TCRdb to 2020 to 2021). Some background on the complete study: Collaborator samples came from the United States, Italy and Spain and covered acute and convalescent phases of COVID-19. The material from the prospective study consisted of cDNA or gDNA derived from T cells, B-cell-depleted T cells, or PBMCs. The dataset comprised deeply sampled blood TCRbeta repertoires from subjects exposed to, actively infected with, or recovered from COVID-19. A freely available public database, intended as a resource for researchers studying the immune response to SARS-CoV-2, is where the repertoires were released. Samples were obtained from the ongoing ImmuneRACE study (first 160 participants) and from approximately 1,200 subjects provided by 6 global collaborators. The sample metadata nearly always contained a de-identified subject ID, COVID-19 status, age in years and sex. Where available, HLA class I and class II types were obtained from metadata supplied by the sample provider rather than from assay-based typing. On the study overall, not on this receptor specifically: The amount of clinical and demographic metadata varied by source and participant and was provided uncurated.

Whole blood was collected in K2EDTA tubes by collaborating institutions according to the institutions' own protocols. Collaborator samples were shipped for TCRbeta analysis as frozen whole blood, isolated PBMCs, or DNA extracted from either sample type. In the germline V gene, CDR1 corresponds to KGHSH and CDR2 to LQKENI. Deletion took 2 bases off V and 8 bases off J, with a span of 12 bases between the germline ends. From its cysteine to its phenylalanine, the CDR3 spans 13 amino acids. Only CDR3 DNA is held: 39 bases, read in frame from base 1. TCRbeta CDR3 regions were amplified from genomic DNA using the immunoSEQ Assay, a bias-controlled multiplex PCR. The source study handled its data this way. The number of nucleated cells in each sample was estimated from the amplification of reference gene primers within the assay. Sequence reads were collapsed and filtered to measure the absolute abundance of every unique TCRbeta CDR3 rearrangement. For each sample, productive Simpson clonality was calculated by taking the square root of Simpson's diversity index across productive rearrangements. In TCRdb, the immuneACCESS table is reduced to in-frame sequences with V and J assigned. These tables do not hold every clone; where another copy was compared, an unresolved V gene accounts for under half, and the others remain unexplained. The DNA gave D and trimming, while V, J and clone size come from that table. The table for this sample lists around 41,000 clones; 90% of them were counted only once. Clones ranked in the top ten supply more than 5.5% of the sample.

The source material was peripheral blood. The rearranged segments are TRBV18 and TRBJ1-2; the D gene is perhaps TRBD1, on 5 matching bases. This receptor was obtained from a human donor in a cohort sampled during active COVID-19. The encoded CDR3 is CASSPSDTRGYTF. Read as DNA, the sequence is TGTGCCAGCTCACCATCGGACACTCGGGGCTACACCTTC.